This T cell receptor (beta chain) originates from a study of T cell responses to AZD1222 COVID-19 vaccine. Study findings and constraints: Spike-specific TCR breadth and depth both grew after two AZD1222 doses. Repertoire sampling was restricted to post-peak T cell response timepoints.

The CDR3 extends over 16 amino acids. CDR1 and CDR2 from the germline V gene are MNHEY and SVGEGT. V was pared by 0 bases and J by 7 bases, with 6 bases of the junction left unmatched. Using immunoSEQ multiplex PCR, the repertoire was profiled, and TCRdb retains in-frame clones only, with some absent. This sample has roughly 130,000 clones, with 80% to 90% found just once. A note on this clone: Its antigen is currently unknown.

This clonotype was sampled from an adult in good health. Here the sequenced sample was peripheral blood, taken on day 0 of AZD1222 vaccination. The chain uses TRBV6-2 or TRBV6-3 and TRBJ2-2; 9 nucleotides align to TRBD2. The CDR3 DNA sequence: TGTGCCAGCAGTTACTCGCTAGCGGGGAGGGGCGGGGAGCTGTTTTTT. Translated, it gives CASSYSLAGRGGELFF.